This T cell receptor beta chain was profiled in a study of long-term antiretroviral therapy in people with HIV. Survey-level immunoSEQ v3.0 assays were run. Here immunoSEQ multiplex PCR was the method, and the copy in TCRdb shows in-frame clones only, minus some. In the table there are roughly 25,000 clones, about four fifths of which are singletons. V was clipped by 1 base and J by 0 bases; unmatched bases: 0. Germline CDR1 and CDR2: SGHTA and FQGNSA. The CDR3 covers 17 residues. This specimen consisted of unsorted PBMCs, obtained 0.7 years before starting antiretroviral therapy. This chain links TRBV7-2 with TRBJ2-3; 14 bases match TRBD2. The sequence came from a man aged 25-45 years with HIV. CDR3 sequence (DNA): TGTGCCAGCAGCTTAGGACTAGCGGGGGGGAGCACAGATACGCAGTATTTT. As protein: CASSLGLAGGSTDTQYF.